This paragraph reports one TCR beta chain. No antigen is known for it. The data were obtained in a study of shared clonotypes between healthy human individuals. Findings and caveats of the study: It was only blood that was sampled, and tissue repertoires likely differ.

Some clones are missing from TCRdb's copy, which holds only in-frame ones; the method was immunoSEQ multiplex PCR. This table has hundreds of thousands of clones, about 96% appearing once. V dropped 8 bases and J dropped 1 base, with 18 bases sitting between them. CDR1 and CDR2 (germline): MDHEN, SYDVKM. The CDR3 covers 16 residues. CD45RO-negative, CCR7-selected cells formed the naive CD8 fraction, which excluded terminally differentiated effector memory CD45RA+ cells. This TCR came from a woman aged 30 to 39 in good health. The chain is built from TRBV28 and TRBJ1-5; D gene ambiguous. The sequenced material came from naive CD8+ T cells sorted from blood. The CDR3 DNA sequence: TGTGCCAGCGTGATGAAGGGTGCCGTGAGCAATCAGCCCCAGCATTTT. Protein product: CASVMKGAVSNQPQHF.